This record concerns one T cell receptor (beta chain) sequence. The antigen is undetermined. The data derive from a study of cytomegalovirus exposure and HLA in healthy donors. Whole-study findings and limits: An analysis that was carried out later associated 16,951 TCR beta sequences with HLA alleles at 0.05 false discovery rate.

The CDR3 has 16 amino acids. The V and J ends lost 4 bases and 5 bases, in that order; junction bases with no gene match: 8. Germline CDR1 and CDR2: MNHEY and SMNVEV (reference sequence). The study ran its PCR with 60 Vbeta and 13 Jbeta primers. Repertoires were generated with immunoSEQ multiplex PCR, while TCRdb's copy carries only in-frame clones and drops some. The top ten hold around 9.3% of the sample, which has about 150,000 clones, around two thirds seen once. The chain joins TRBV27 to TRBJ2-1; TRBD2 agrees at 10 bases. The material sequenced was PBMCs. This TCR was sampled from a young man in good health and CMV-seropositive. The CDR3 coding sequence is TGTGCCAGCAGTTCCTTCCTAGCGGGAGTGGACAATGAGCAGTTCTTC. Translating it yields CASSSFLAGVDNEQFF.